This T cell receptor beta chain was observed in a study of cytomegalovirus exposure and HLA in healthy donors. Study-level findings and limits: DRB1 showed the most TCR associations and HLA-C the fewest in a later analysis, as rates varied by HLA locus.

The V segment lost 5 bases and the J segment 5 bases; nucleotides outside the gene matches: 9. Germline V gives CDR1 LNHDA, CDR2 SQIVND (reference sequence). The CDR3 has 16 amino acids. The PCR contained 60 Vbeta and 13 Jbeta primers. The assay was immunoSEQ multiplex PCR, and TCRdb's table has in-frame clones only and misses some. The repertoire holds about 89,000 clones, with under 75% as singletons. This clone was seen more than once but under ten times. Its antigen is currently unknown. Sample: PBMCs. This receptor was taken from a human donor in good health. The J gene is TRBJ1-4, the V gene TRBV19, with TRBD1 identical over 9 bases. CDR3 in amino acids: CASSSGTGRRNEKLFF. As DNA, the CDR3 is TGTGCCAGTAGTTCCGGGACAGGGCGGAGGAATGAAAAACTGTTTTTT.